These 2 T cell receptor beta chains were all obtained from the same sample, sequenced in a study of blood T cell repertoires in COVID-19. The repertoire was sequenced with immunoSEQ multiplex PCR; TCRdb's copy has only in-frame clones and lacks some. The data show about 230,000 clones, around 88% seen once. Material: PBMCs or T cells enriched from blood (not recorded which). These receptors were collected from a woman aged 40 to 55 with acute COVID-19.

V and J are TRBV7-2 and TRBJ1-3; TRBD1 matches at 7 bases. CDR3 length equals 14 residues. V lost 2 bases to trimming and J lost 8 bases; unmatched junction nucleotides: 6. Per germline, CDR1 SGHTA and CDR2 FQGNSA. CDR3 DNA: TGTGCCAGCAGCTTAAGGAGGGGGCGCGACACCATATATTTT. It specifies CASSLRRGRDTIYF.

V and J are TRBV4-1 and TRBJ2-7; the D is unclear. This CDR3 spans 16 amino acids. CDR1 and CDR2 from the germline V gene are MGHRA and YSYEKL. V was pared by 1 base and J by 2 bases, with 15 bases between. CDR3 nucleotide sequence: TGCGCCAGCAGCCAAGTCCCAGGTTATAGTACCTACGAGCAGTACTTC. Amino acid sequence: CASSQVPGYSTYEQYF.